This is a list of T cell receptor beta chains from one sample in a study of monozygotic twins with inflammatory bowel disease. TCRdb reprocessed the 5' RACE reads and reports one entry per CDR3 protein, with no DNA. This repertoire comprises around 410,000 distinct CDR3 sequences; its ten largest clones make up 2% to 3%. Sequenced: blood. The source is a human donor with ulcerative colitis or Crohn's disease, or a healthy co-twin of an affected twin (not recorded which). CDR3s include the opening cysteine and the closing phenylalanine or tryptophan.

J	V	length	CDR3
TRBJ2-1	TRBV5-1	13	CASYRDSHNEQFF
TRBJ2-5	TRBV7-2	17	CASSLFMAGWPRETQYF
TRBJ1-1	TRBV29-1	14	CSVETGERLLPAFF
TRBJ2-7	TRBV20-1	11	CSATGGREQYF
TRBJ1-1	TRBV5-6	13	CASSFQVDTEAFF
TRBJ2-3	TRBV12-3/TRBV12-4	15	CASSLPGKRTDTQYF
TRBJ2-1	TRBV10-3	14	CAIREQVTYNEQFF
TRBJ2-7	TRBV6-1	14	CASSPHGTGGQQYF
TRBJ2-5	TRBV7-9	16	CASSYTLQGFGETQYF
TRBJ1-1	TRBV5-1	15	CASSRDGGRNTEAFF
TRBJ2-5	TRBV20-1	13	CSASLAGQETQYF
TRBJ2-1	TRBV5-4	15	CASSPFRTSGNEQFF
TRBJ2-5	TRBV20-1	13	CSASVGGQETQYF
TRBJ1-5	TRBV20-1	17	CSANPGQSIYSNQPQHF
TRBJ2-2	TRBV5-1	17	CASSLMLAGFNTGELFF
TRBJ2-7	TRBV5-1	16	CASSLFMTSGGPEQYF
TRBJ1-6	TRBV6-5	12	CASSTAGSPLHF
TRBJ1-6	TRBV5-4	15	CASSSSGISDSPLHF
TRBJ2-5	TRBV9	15	CASSVDRYYQETQYF
TRBJ1-1	TRBV5-1	15	CASSLRTETNTEAFF
TRBJ2-5	TRBV10-3	13	CAITAVREGTQYF
TRBJ1-1	TRBV3-1	14	CASSQAGGTTEAFF
TRBJ2-5	TRBV5-6	16	CASSLATGLTGETQYF
TRBJ2-7	TRBV20-1	12	CSALALAYEQYF
TRBJ2-2	TRBV9	15	CASSVGNANTGELFF
TRBJ1-1	TRBV7-9	13	CASSFFSGAEAFF
TRBJ2-7	TRBV6-5	13	CASHRGGSYEQYF
TRBJ1-3	TRBV7-2	15	CASSLSRGHGNTIYF
TRBJ1-1	TRBV7-3	16	CASSTNPGIKNTEAFF
TRBJ2-2	TRBV6-5	13	CASRPGRSGELFF
TRBJ1-5	TRBV10-2	14	CASSDNWENQPQHF
TRBJ1-4	TRBV7-9	16	CASSTETGGSYEKLFF
TRBJ1-2	TRBV10-3	12	CAISERGWEYTF
TRBJ1-1	TRBV5-1	14	CASSLATGLTAMIF
TRBJ2-4	TRBV5-1	16	CASSLVGAPLGDIQYF
TRBJ2-3	TRBV7-9	14	CASNGDFDTDTQYF
TRBJ2-7	TRBV27	16	CASSFRGGVSSYEQYF
TRBJ2-1	TRBV28	15	CASSFVSTGVNEQFF
TRBJ1-5	TRBV5-5	15	CASNPGGTSNQPQHF
TRBJ2-7	TRBV7-2	11	CASSALTEQYF
TRBJ1-5	TRBV5-6	16	CASSLSGLRGNQPQHF
TRBJ1-4	TRBV12-3/TRBV12-4	13	CASSLIRDEKLFF